The rows below give T cell receptor beta chains drawn from one sample of a study of spatial heterogeneity in lung cancer. One entry per CDR3 protein, called by TCRdb with MiXCR from the 5' RACE reads. The sample yields 24,000 or so distinct CDR3 sequences, roughly 3% seen once. The sequenced sample was PBMCs, obtained at surgery. The receptors were sampled from a female donor with early-stage non-small cell lung cancer. Both conserved end residues are part of each CDR3. D genes are given only for firm matches.

d_call,v_call,cdr3_aa
TRBD2,TRBV10-3,CAISESLAGAQETQYF
.,TRBV9,CASSVDSGPNTGELFF
.,TRBV20-1,CSAPSEGWINIQYF
.,TRBV19,CASSRMFGGERNEQFF
.,TRBV25-1,CASRPSLGGLKDGTEAFF
TRBD1,TRBV29-1,CSVEIPRTGEYGYTF
TRBD1,TRBV30,CAWARGYQETQYF
.,TRBV30,CAWSVRRAIEQYF
.,TRBV10-3,CAISDHGERDGTLYGYTF
.,TRBV11-2,CASSQHTGELFF
TRBD1,TRBV12-3/TRBV12-4,CASSQRGQIYGYTF
.,TRBV2,CASSEGANTEAFF
.,TRBV7-9,CASLGYNEQFF
.,TRBV27,CASSFRERNIQYF
.,TRBV4-1,CASSRRRDDNEQFF
TRBD2,TRBV7-8,CASSVSGSNYEQYF